This TCR beta chain was sequenced for a study of blood T cell repertoires in COVID-19. About the study: Material from acute and convalescent COVID-19 was sourced from the United States, Italy and Spain. PBMCs, B-cell-depleted T cells, or T cells provided the cDNA or gDNA that made up the material.

Authors' analysis steps: Amplification of reference gene primers provided the estimated nucleated cell counts. The data were produced by immunoSEQ multiplex PCR, yet TCRdb's version contains in-frame clones alone and is incomplete. That table is the source of V, J and clone size, and D and trimming were worked out from the DNA. The table includes roughly 200,000 clones, roughly 88% detected once. This clone was found a few times. J gave up 9 bases and V 4 bases, and 6 bases lay outside the gene matches. Germline V CDR1 and CDR2: LNHDA, SQIVND (reference sequence). The CDR3 is 14 residues long. This TCR derives from a man between 18 and 29 years old with active or convalescent COVID-19. The genes are TRBV19 and TRBJ2-1; TRBD1 aligns across 10 bases. The sample comprised peripheral blood. The CDR3 spells CASSRRQGAGEQFF. The DNA of the CDR3 is TGTGCCAGTAGTAGGAGACAGGGGGCGGGTGAGCAGTTCTTC.